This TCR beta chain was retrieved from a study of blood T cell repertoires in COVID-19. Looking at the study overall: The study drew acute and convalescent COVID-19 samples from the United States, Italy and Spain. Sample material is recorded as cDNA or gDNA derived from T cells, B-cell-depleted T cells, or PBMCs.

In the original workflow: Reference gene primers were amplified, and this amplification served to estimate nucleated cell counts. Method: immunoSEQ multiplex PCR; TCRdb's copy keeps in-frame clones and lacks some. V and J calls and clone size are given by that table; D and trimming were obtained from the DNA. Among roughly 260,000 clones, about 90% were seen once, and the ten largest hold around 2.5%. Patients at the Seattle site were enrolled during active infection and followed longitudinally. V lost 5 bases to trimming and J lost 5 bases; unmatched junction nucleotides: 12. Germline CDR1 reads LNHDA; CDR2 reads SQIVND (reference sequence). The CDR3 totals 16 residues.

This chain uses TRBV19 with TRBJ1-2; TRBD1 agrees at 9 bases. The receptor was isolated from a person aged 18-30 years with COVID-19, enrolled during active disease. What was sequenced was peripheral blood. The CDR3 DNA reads TGTGCCAGTAGTTTGATAACGACAGGGGGAGGATATGGCTACACCTTC. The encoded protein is CASSLITTGGGYGYTF. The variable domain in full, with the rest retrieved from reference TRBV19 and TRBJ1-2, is DGGITQSPKYLFRKEGQNVTLSCEQNLNHDAMYWYRQDPGQGLRLIYYSQIVNDFQKGDIAEGYSVSREKKESFPLTVTSAQKNPTAFYLCASSLITTGGGYGYTFGSGTRLTVV.